The present entry profiles one TCR beta chain with its context. Measured with immunoSEQ multiplex PCR; TCRdb has only the in-frame clones, and not every one. The table lists approximately 2,000,000 clones, approximately 90% of them singletons. This record comes from a study of shared clonotypes between healthy human individuals. Sequenced material: naive CD4+ T cells from PBMCs. Subset denoted: CD45RA+ positively selected. The sequence was obtained from a man younger than 35 in good health. Some clones in this sample may be carry-over from other donors' samples.

The CDR3 is CASSLVRGRETQYF. CDR3 nucleotide sequence: TGTGCCAGCAGTTTAGTCAGAGGTAGGGAGACCCAGTACTTC. This chain joins TRBV28 and TRBJ2-5; D is unresolved. Trimming removed 2 bases at V and 5 bases at J, with 12 bases between. Germline V gives CDR1 MDHEN, CDR2 SYDVKM. This CDR3 contains 14 residues.